These 19 T cell receptor beta chains were all obtained from the same sample, sequenced in a study of T cells after yellow fever vaccination. TCRdb analysed the 5' RACE reads with MiXCR anew, one entry per CDR3 protein. The repertoire has under 600,000 distinct CDR3 sequences, roughly 14% of them found once; the top ten carry about 14%. The specimen comprised PBMCs, sampled on the day of the yellow fever booster vaccination. The receptors stem from a man aged 25-45 years who received the YFV17D yellow fever vaccine.

V usage is TRBV4-3 and J usage is TRBJ1-1; 7 positions match TRBD1. Per germline, CDR1 LGHNA and CDR2 YSLEER. The CDR3 extends over 18 amino acids. V dropped 0 bases and J dropped 3; count of bases not matched to a gene: 13. CDR3 coding DNA: TGCGCCAGCAGCCAAGATACTAGAGGGGGCGGATGGGACACTGAAGCTTTCTTT. It codes for CASSQDTRGGGWDTEAFF.

This clonotype was counted only a few times. One end of the junction varies from germline; a read error may be responsible. The V gene is TRBV12-3 or TRBV12-4, the J gene TRBJ1-2; no firm D call. This CDR3 is built from 17 residues. The CDR3 sequence is CASSLARTTQTKYGYTF. CDR3 DNA: TGTGCCAGCAGTTTAGCGCGGACCACCCAAACTAAATATGGCTACACCTTC.

V gene TRBV3-1 combines with J gene TRBJ2-6; D is undetermined. There are 15 residues in the CDR3. CDR1 and CDR2 (germline): LGHDT, YNNKEL (reference sequence). V was cut by 7 bases and J by 3 bases, with 13 bases left in between. The chain's CDR3 is CASTRTLGGANVLTF. The CDR3 coding sequence is TGTGCCAGCACCCGTACTCTGGGTGGGGCCAACGTCCTGACTTTC. Combining the CDR3 with reference TRBV3-1 and TRBJ2-6 gives the whole variable domain DTAVSQTPKYLVTQMGNDKSIKCEQNLGHDTMYWYKQDSKKFLKIMFSYNNKELIINETVPNRFSPKSPDKAHLNLHINSLELGDSAVYFCASTRTLGGANVLTFGAGSRLTVL.

This clonotype was counted between two and nine times. This rearrangement joins TRBV5-1 to TRBJ2-7; 7 nucleotides match TRBD2. Per germline, CDR1 SGHRS and CDR2 YFSETQ. J gave up 3 bases and V 4 bases, and 19 bases lay outside the gene matches. The CDR3 has 18 amino acids. The CDR3 sequence is CASSVNPPRGVKLYEQYF. The CDR3 coding sequence is TGCGCCAGCAGCGTCAATCCTCCCCGGGGGGTTAAACTCTACGAGCAGTACTTC.

This clonotype was picked up a small number of times. This chain connects TRBV23-1 to TRBJ2-3; 9 bases map to TRBD2. TRBV23-1 qualifies as an ORF whose function is uncertain. The CDR3 has 14 amino acids. Trimming at V came to 3 bases and at J to 15 bases, leaving 13 bases not matched to a gene. The CDR3 DNA reads as TGCGCCAGCAGTCACCCCGTAGTCAGCGGGAGGTTTTATTTT. It codes for CASSHPVVSGRFYF.

This chain connects TRBV7-9 to TRBJ2-7; perhaps D is TRBD1 or TRBD2 (5 bases each). Germline V gene lookup returns CDR1 SEHNR and CDR2 FQNEAQ (reference sequence). The V gene lost 5 bases and the J gene lost 5 bases, with 13 bases spanning the gap. The CDR3 covers 13 residues. The CDR3 DNA reads as TGTGCCAGCAGCCCCCCCGGGGCCAACGAGCAGTACTTC. As protein: CASSPPGANEQYF.

This clonotype was observed a handful of times. V usage is TRBV12-3 or TRBV12-4 and J usage is TRBJ2-3; 8 nucleotides agree with TRBD2. With 7 bases clipped from V and 4 bases from J, the junction kept 13 bases outside the gene matches. The CDR3 runs 16 residues. This chain's CDR3 is CASKEGTSGSPDTQYF. CDR3 bases: TGTGCCAGCAAAGAAGGGACGAGCGGGAGCCCAGATACGCAGTATTTT.

This chain joins TRBV21-1 and TRBJ2-1; the D segment call TRBD2 is taken from the table without a DNA check. TRBV21-1 is an annotated pseudogene. CDR3 size: 20 residues. The CDR3 is CASSKADRDRPGLVNGEQFF. The CDR3, as DNA: TGTGCCAGCAGCAAAGCAGATCGGGACAGGCCGGGACTAGTGAACGGTGAGCAGTTCTTC.

V and J are TRBV7-6 and TRBJ2-7, with TRBD1 matching 9 bases. Germline V gene lookup returns CDR1 SGHVS and CDR2 FNYEAQ. The CDR3 contains 14 residues. V trimming: 0 bases; J trimming: 6 bases; junction bases outside the gene matches: 3. CDR3 amino acids: CASSLATGGSEQYF. CDR3 nucleotides: TGTGCCAGCAGCTTAGCCACAGGGGGCTCCGAGCAGTACTTC.

The chain carries TRBV15 and TRBJ2-4, with D perhaps TRBD1 or TRBD2 (5 bases each). Per the germline V gene, CDR1 is LNHNV and CDR2 is YYDKDF (reference sequence). V gave up 5 bases and J gave up 4 bases, with 15 bases separating them. This CDR3 spans 15 amino acids. DNA of the CDR3: TGTGCCACCAGCCTCCCCAGCGGACATAAAAACATTCAGTACTTC. Protein sequence: CATSLPSGHKNIQYF.

This clonotype has just a few counts. The rearrangement joins TRBV20-1 to TRBJ1-1; 7 positions match TRBD1. The V and J ends lost 0 bases and 0 bases, in that order; junction bases with no gene match: 4. Germline-derived CDR1 and CDR2 are DFQATT and SNEGSKA (reference sequence). The CDR3 loop spans 15 amino acids. Here the CDR3 reads CSARDFTGVNTEAFF. The CDR3 nucleotides read TGCAGTGCTAGAGATTTTACAGGGGTGAACACTGAAGCTTTCTTT.

This clonotype was detected only a few times. V and J are TRBV19 and TRBJ2-1; 9 nucleotides match TRBD1. This CDR3 is built from 16 residues. CDR1 and CDR2 from the germline V gene are LNHDA and SQIVND (reference sequence). V dropped 5 bases and J dropped 9; count of bases not matched to a gene: 14. For the CDR3, the DNA is TGTGCCAGTAGTCTACGACCGGGACAGGGAGAGGGTGAGCAGTTCTTC. It encodes CASSLRPGQGEGEQFF. Filled out from reference TRBV19 and TRBJ2-1, the complete variable domain reads DGGITQSPKYLFRKEGQNVTLSCEQNLNHDAMYWYRQDPGQGLRLIYYSQIVNDFQKGDIAEGYSVSREKKESFPLTVTSAQKNPTAFYLCASSLRPGQGEGEQFFGPGTRLTVL.

The rearrangement uses TRBV20-1 and TRBJ2-1, with D perhaps matching TRBD1 (7 bases). CDR3 length: 14 amino acids. Germline CDR1 reads DFQATT; CDR2 reads SNEGSKA (reference sequence). The V gene lost 5 bases and the J gene lost 7 bases, with 18 bases spanning the gap. In nucleotides, the CDR3 is TGCAGTGCTCGGACGGGCAGGGGGAGGAATGAGCAGTTCTTC. Protein: CSARTGRGRNEQFF.

The rearrangement links TRBV28 to TRBJ2-1, with 11 bases fitting TRBD2. From germline, CDR1 is MDHEN and CDR2 SYDVKM. V shed 5 bases, J shed 5 bases, and the junction held 11 bases outside the gene matches. This CDR3 contains 17 residues. CDR3 amino acids: CASSPTIAGGQDNEQFF. Written as DNA, the CDR3 is TGTGCCAGCAGTCCGACCATAGCGGGAGGGCAGGACAATGAGCAGTTCTTC.

The rearrangement joins TRBV12-3 or TRBV12-4 to TRBJ2-6, with no clear D. V lost 10 bases and J lost 0, with 13 bases in between. The CDR3 loop spans 15 amino acids. The CDR3 protein is CAIIPSSSGANVLTF. The CDR3 DNA reads TGTGCCATCATTCCGAGTAGCTCTGGGGCCAACGTCCTGACTTTC.

This sequence joins TRBV20-1 and TRBJ2-2, with D unresolved. This CDR3 is built from 12 residues. V was clipped by 2 bases and J by 6 bases, with 7 bases between them. CDR1 DFQATT and CDR2 SNEGSKA come from the germline V gene (reference sequence). CDR3 bases: TGCAGTGCTAGATCCGGCCCCGGGGAGCTGTTTTTT. Translation: CSARSGPGELFF.

This clonotype has just a few counts. This CDR3 is CASSISSGEETQYF. The CDR3 bases are TGCGCCAGCAGCATATCTAGCGGAGAAGAGACCCAGTACTTC. J is TRBJ2-5 and V is TRBV5-1; 7 bases match TRBD2. Germline trimming cut 4 bases from V and 3 bases from J; bases unmatched to any gene: 6. The CDR3 consists of 14 residues. Germline values: CDR1 SGHRS, CDR2 YFSETQ.

This clonotype was seen only a few times. The rearrangement uses TRBV20-1 and TRBJ2-5, with D uncertain. This CDR3 has 15 amino acids. Trimming removed 3 bases at V and 1 base at J, with 15 bases between. Germline assignment: CDR1 DFQATT and CDR2 SNEGSKA (reference sequence). The CDR3 spells CSASILASSQETQYF. The CDR3 nucleotides read TGCAGTGCTAGTATCCTTGCGAGCAGCCAAGAGACCCAGTACTTC.

This clonotype was seen a few times. V gene TRBV7-9 combines with J gene TRBJ2-7; tentatively, D is TRBD1 or TRBD2 (5 bases each). Germline loops: CDR1 SEHNR, CDR2 FQNEAQ (reference sequence). The CDR3 has 13 residues. The V end was cut by 1 base, the J end by 5 bases, with 9 bases between. CDR3 amino acids: CASSLDWGNEQYF. The CDR3 coding sequence is TGTGCCAGCAGCTTAGACTGGGGGAACGAGCAGTACTTC.